The rows below give T cell receptor beta chains drawn from one sample of a study of identical twins. TCRdb recomputed calls from the 5' RACE reads with MiXCR, one row per CDR3 protein. This sample has some 560,000 distinct CDR3 sequences; more than 9% occur once, and the top ten carry approximately 3%. These data were likewise used in another study, on yellow fever vaccine responses in identical twins.

The specimen was PBMCs. Receptor source: a young woman in good health. The CDR3 runs from the conserved cysteine through the conserved F or W. Fields, in order: D gene, J gene, V gene, clone size, CDR3 protein, CDR3 DNA. D genes are given only for firm matches. Size is stated for part of the rows, as once, few or many counts, or as a class when the clone is expanded.

d_call: NA
j_call: TRBJ2-6
v_call: TRBV12-3/TRBV12-4
clone_size: NA
cdr3_aa: CASTPGRWGSGANVLTF
cdr3_nt: TGTGCCAGCACCCCCGGCAGGTGGGGCTCTGGGGCCAACGTCCTGACTTTC

d_call: NA
j_call: TRBJ2-7
v_call: TRBV28
clone_size: once
cdr3_aa: CASRNGTWISYEQYF
cdr3_nt: TGTGCCAGCAGAAATGGGACATGGATATCCTACGAGCAGTACTTC

d_call: NA
j_call: TRBJ2-6
v_call: TRBV25-1
clone_size: few
cdr3_aa: CASSDKISGANVLTF
cdr3_nt: TGTGCCAGCAGTGATAAGATCTCTGGGGCCAACGTCCTGACTTTC

d_call: NA
j_call: TRBJ2-2
v_call: TRBV11-2
clone_size: many
cdr3_aa: CASAPAVLLNTGELFF
cdr3_nt: TGTGCCAGCGCGCCGGCGGTACTCTTGAACACCGGGGAGCTGTTTTTT

d_call: NA
j_call: TRBJ1-1
v_call: TRBV14
clone_size: NA
cdr3_aa: CASSRVGGNTEAFF
cdr3_nt: TGTGCCAGCAGCCGGGTAGGAGGAAACACTGAAGCTTTCTTT

d_call: NA
j_call: TRBJ2-5
v_call: TRBV6-6
clone_size: NA
cdr3_aa: CATTSRGEETQYF
cdr3_nt: TGTGCCACCACATCTAGGGGAGAAGAGACCCAGTACTTC

d_call: NA
j_call: TRBJ2-5
v_call: TRBV2
clone_size: many
cdr3_aa: CASSDSELETQYF
cdr3_nt: TGTGCCAGCAGCGACTCGGAGCTAGAGACCCAGTACTTC

d_call: NA
j_call: TRBJ1-2
v_call: TRBV21-1
clone_size: NA
cdr3_aa: CASSGRCDYGYTF
cdr3_nt: TGTGCCAGCAGCGGGAGGTGCGACTATGGCTACACCTTC

d_call: TRBD1
j_call: TRBJ1-2
v_call: TRBV7-2
clone_size: few
cdr3_aa: CASSRDRANYGYTF
cdr3_nt: TGTGCCAGCAGCCGGGACAGAGCTAACTATGGCTACACCTTC

d_call: TRBD1
j_call: TRBJ2-1
v_call: TRBV24-1
clone_size: few
cdr3_aa: CATSDSTGGKVDEQFF
cdr3_nt: TGTGCCACCAGTGACTCGACAGGGGGAAAGGTCGATGAGCAGTTCTTC

d_call: NA
j_call: TRBJ1-2
v_call: TRBV4-2
clone_size: NA
cdr3_aa: CASSQGDWWVTF
cdr3_nt: TGTGCCAGCAGCCAAGGTGACTGGTGGGTCACCTTC

d_call: NA
j_call: TRBJ2-7
v_call: TRBV11-1
clone_size: NA
cdr3_aa: CASSLEVGSGRSSYEQYF
cdr3_nt: TGTGCCAGCAGCTTAGAGGTGGGGTCGGGACGGAGCTCCTACGAGCAGTACTTC

d_call: TRBD2
j_call: TRBJ2-5
v_call: TRBV27
clone_size: few
cdr3_aa: CASSFKGGETQYF
cdr3_nt: TGTGCCAGCAGTTTTAAGGGAGGGGAGACCCAGTACTTC

d_call: TRBD2
j_call: TRBJ2-7
v_call: TRBV4-3
clone_size: few
cdr3_aa: CASTGGAGPPYEQYF
cdr3_nt: TGCGCCAGCACCGGGGGGGCAGGACCCCCGTACGAGCAGTACTTC

d_call: TRBD1
j_call: TRBJ2-7
v_call: TRBV12-5
clone_size: few
cdr3_aa: CASDSSDRASSYEQYF
cdr3_nt: TGTGCTAGTGACTCTTCGGACAGGGCTAGCTCCTACGAGCAGTACTTC

d_call: TRBD2
j_call: TRBJ2-7
v_call: TRBV29-1
clone_size: few
cdr3_aa: CSGLAESYEQYF
cdr3_nt: TGCAGCGGACTAGCGGAATCCTACGAGCAGTACTTC

d_call: TRBD1
j_call: TRBJ2-3
v_call: TRBV20-1
clone_size: many
cdr3_aa: CSALPTGLISTDTQYF
cdr3_nt: TGCAGTGCACTACCGACAGGGCTAATCAGCACAGATACGCAGTATTTT